This T cell receptor (beta chain) derives from a study of T cells in Graves' hyperthyroidism and ophthalmopathy (dated by TCRdb to the late 2010s). Turning to the overall study: Peripheral blood was collected at initial diagnosis, before any treatment. The 95 to 100 discovery patients were randomly divided into training and test sets at a 7:3 ratio. Prospective prediction of ophthalmopathy was tested in an independent validation cohort of some 20 hyperthyroidism patients and some 17 patients who later progressed to ophthalmopathy. To identify distinguishing TCR V-J signatures, a discovery cohort of 100 or so patients was used, comprising 40 to 45 with Graves' ophthalmopathy and 55 to 65 with stable Graves' hyperthyroidism. After blood sampling, hyperthyroidism patients were treated with methimazole at a starting dose of 30 mg daily, and ophthalmopathy patients were treated with high-dose intravenous methylprednisolone. The study also compared thyroid tissue and blood T-cell repertoires from roughly 6 Graves' hyperthyroidism patients. The paper reports TCR Vbeta CDR3 sequencing of fewer than 150 peripheral blood samples: some 41 ophthalmopathy, under 80 hyperthyroidism and 17 progressor patients.

What the work shows at the level of the full study, not this receptor alone: Blood samples also contained most of the expanded thyroid clonotypes (frequency above 0.001), which suggests that blood repertoires may reflect thyroid immune responses. A model built on a 13 V-J signature distinguished ophthalmopathy from stable hyperthyroidism, reaching roughly 88% sensitivity and around 81% specificity in cross-validation and 80%/75% in testing. During validation, the model predicted progression to ophthalmopathy a median of approximately 6 months ahead of onset, with around 65% sensitivity and less than 85% specificity. Sample size was not statistically predetermined, and blinding of investigators to group allocation was not performed.

TCR beta CDR3 regions were amplified from RNA transcripts. A first-round RT-PCR of the TCR CDR3 used the HTBI primer set with the Qiagen OneStep RT-PCR kit. Libraries were constructed in a second round of multiplex PCR, after which size selection and purification were performed. The libraries were sequenced on an Illumina HiSeq2000 using paired-end 100 bp reads. The original pipeline was this. SOAPnuke was used to process the raw data, with reads discarded if the reads contained adapters or uncalled bases, had a mean Phred below 15, or lacked an exact constant-primer or identifier match. COPE v1.2.5 was used to merge the high-quality paired reads, and each unique nucleotide sequence was defined as a clonotype. MiTCR v1.1 was used to align the clonotypes against IMGT TRBV, TRBD and TRBJ reference segments. Only V-J combinations with frequency above 0.0001, covering 99% to 99.2% of repertoires, were analysed. A TCS score was defined as the ratio of F50 (clonal expansion) to E x V (chaos), with BLOSUM62-based TCRdist applied between CDR3 peptides within each V-J. Welch's t-statistics and random forest reduced some 510 V-J features to under 15, which were used in a naive Bayes classifier (R e1071). The public sequencing data were trimmed at Q25 with fastp and processed into clonotypes with MiXCR by TCRdb, which kept only in-frame beta chains. Rows are unified per CDR3 protein, each entry keeping the most common DNA and genes. TCRdb, rather than the study authors, made the V and J calls. A total of 340,000 or so distinct CDR3 sequences appear in this sample, about 20% of them only once. Jointly, the top ten make up about 49% of the sample.

A patient counted as having stable Graves' hyperthyroidism if no progression to ophthalmopathy occurred over 18 months of follow-up. Hyperthyroidism patients were newly diagnosed, with disease duration under 2 months, and aged 18 to 65 years. Any patient with an uncontrolled infection, another autoimmune disease, pregnancy or lactation was excluded. Clinical symptoms, serum thyroxine and TRAb, thyroid ultrasound, and orbital computed tomography formed the basis for the diagnoses. PBMCs were separated from roughly 9.3 ml of fresh peripheral blood using Ficoll-Paque density gradient centrifugation. Total RNA was extracted using Trizol reagent, and RNA quality was assessed on an Agilent 2100 Bioanalyzer. As encoded in the germline V gene, CDR1 is SGHTA while CDR2 is FQGNSA. Trimming costs V 1 base and J 12 bases, and their ends lie 13 bases apart. The CDR3, from cysteine to phenylalanine, totals 13 residues. CDR3 DNA is the only sequence kept; it has 39 bases, read in frame from the first base.

This clonotype has a count of ten or more. What antigen it recognizes has not been identified. No per-base quality is available; no much larger clone lies one base away. Rearrangement joined TRBV7-2 to TRBJ2-1, with the identity of the D gene unclear. The receptor was isolated from a woman in her fifties or sixties with Graves' hyperthyroidism. The sample comprised blood. The DNA is TGTGCCAGCAGCTTAGAGTATCCAGCTGGGCAGTTCTTC. Translated, it gives CASSLEYPAGQFF.